Following are 18 T cell receptor beta chains from one sample sequenced in a study of cytomegalovirus exposure and HLA in healthy donors. It was with 60 Vbeta and 13 Jbeta primers that the PCR ran. Clones were read by immunoSEQ multiplex PCR, and TCRdb kept only the in-frame ones, dropping some. Here the sample spans about 160,000 clones, under 75% being singletons. Source material: PBMCs. The source of these receptors is a woman aged 60-70 years in good health and CMV-seropositive.

The J gene is TRBJ2-5, the V gene TRBV28; 9 positions agree with TRBD1. V lost 4 bases, J lost 2 bases, and 11 bases stayed unmatched. From germline, CDR1 is MDHEN and CDR2 SYDVKM. This CDR3 is 17 amino acids long. This CDR3 reads CASSSGDRVELQETQYF. DNA for the CDR3: TGTGCCAGCAGTTCCGGGGACAGGGTCGAGCTACAAGAGACCCAGTACTTC.

This chain joins TRBV18 and TRBJ2-7, with D maybe TRBD1 (7 bases). Germline loops: CDR1 KGHSH, CDR2 LQKENI. V was cut by 4 bases and J by 4 bases, with 32 bases left in between. The CDR3 contains 20 residues. The CDR3 DNA follows: TGTGCCAGCTCACTCGACATTGACTTGGGATCGACGACAGGGAGGTACGAGCAGTACTTC. Amino acid sequence: CASSLDIDLGSTTGRYEQYF.

The chain has TRBV20-1 and TRBJ2-5; perhaps TRBD2 as D (6 bases). The CDR3 consists of 11 residues. Germline values: CDR1 DFQATT, CDR2 SNEGSKA (reference sequence). The CDR3 sequence: CRGGAPETQYF. For the CDR3, the DNA is TGCAGAGGCGGGGCCCCGGAGACCCAGTACTTC.

This clone occurred a few times. In DNA, the CDR3 is TGTGCCAGCAGTGTGACAGGGGGTGGCTACACCTTC. It is translated as CASSVTGGGYTF. J is TRBJ1-2 and V is TRBV6-5, with 9 bases aligning to TRBD1. Germline V gives CDR1 MNHEY, CDR2 SVGAGI. Trimming took 5 bases from V and 7 from J; bases not matched to a gene: 2. The CDR3 has 12 residues.

V gene TRBV5-5 combines with J gene TRBJ2-5, with 9 bases lining up with TRBD1. The closer fit of TRBJ2-7 to the DNA end suggests the J call may be wrong. The germline CDR1 and CDR2 sequences are SGHKS and YYEKEE (reference sequence). The CDR3 runs 17 residues. CDR3 nucleotides: TGTGCCAGCAGCATCGGACAGGGGACGAGTTCAACCTACGAGCAGTACTTC. Residues: CASSIGQGTSSTYEQYF.

Written as DNA, the CDR3 is TGTGCCAGCCGGGGCCCAACTGGGACAGGGGCCAACTATGGCTACACCTTC. It is translated as CASRGPTGTGANYGYTF. The chain joins TRBV28 to TRBJ1-2, with 10 bases aligning to TRBD1. The J segment lost 2 bases and the V segment lost 8 bases, leaving 14 bases of the junction unmatched. The CDR3 loop spans 17 amino acids. Germline V gene sequence: CDR1 MDHEN, CDR2 SYDVKM.

The chain links TRBV7-8 to TRBJ2-5, with 11 bases identical to TRBD2. The closer fit of TRBJ2-7 to the DNA end suggests the J call may be wrong. The CDR3 runs 14 residues. Germline V lookup: CDR1 SGHVS, CDR2 FQNEAQ. The CDR3 DNA reads TGTGCCAGCAGCCCTAGGACTAGCGGGTACGAGCAGTACTTC. Translation: CASSPRTSGYEQYF.

The gene calls are TRBV9 and TRBJ1-5; 9 nucleotides align to TRBD1. Unmatched junction bases numbered 3, after V lost 4 bases and J lost 4 bases. CDR3 length: 14 amino acids. The V gene's germline CDR1 is SGDLS and CDR2 YYNGEE. The DNA for the CDR3 is TGTGCCAGCAGCAAGGACAGGGGAAATCAGCCCCAGCATTTT. This gives the protein CASSKDRGNQPQHF.

The rearrangement links TRBV25-1 to TRBJ2-5; 8 nucleotides agree with TRBD1. The V segment lost 4 bases and the J segment 5 bases; nucleotides outside the gene matches: 3. The germline gives CDR1 MGHDK, CDR2 SYGVNS. This CDR3 is 13 amino acids long. CDR3 nucleotides: TGTGCCAGCAGTGTAGCAGGGGGCGAGACCCAGTACTTC. Encoded protein: CASSVAGGETQYF.

The chain is built from TRBV7-3 and TRBJ2-3; 10 nucleotides line up with TRBD2. This CDR3 is built from 17 residues. After removal of 5 bases from V and 1 base from J, the junction contained 9 bases not matched to a gene. Germline lookup yields CDR1 SGHTA and CDR2 FQGTGA. The CDR3 reads CASSPSRTSGGTDTQYF. The CDR3, as DNA: TGTGCCAGCAGCCCAAGTCGCACTAGCGGGGGCACAGATACGCAGTATTTT.

This clone was seen once. This sequence joins TRBV30 and TRBJ2-3; 9 bases fit TRBD1. The CDR3 sequence is 15 residues long. J was trimmed by 3 bases and V by 3 bases; bases with no gene match: 7. Germline V gives CDR1 GTSNPN, CDR2 SVGIG (reference sequence). CDR3 loop: CAWSRGTGLTDTQYF. Here the CDR3 DNA reads TGTGCCTGGAGCCGCGGGACAGGGCTAACAGATACGCAGTATTTT.

V usage is TRBV5-6 and J usage is TRBJ2-7; D might be TRBD1 (6 bases). The germline V and J ends were trimmed by 0 bases and 1 base, with 11 bases remaining between them. Germline loops: CDR1 SGHDT, CDR2 YYEEEE. The CDR3 contains 15 residues. The CDR3, as DNA: TGTGCCAGCAGCTTGGCAGGGGTCTGGTCCTACGAGCAGTACTTC. It translates to CASSLAGVWSYEQYF.

V gene TRBV19 combines with J gene TRBJ2-7; the match to TRBD1 covers 9 bases. The CDR3 runs 16 residues. The J segment lost 0 bases and the V segment lost 5 bases, leaving 8 bases of the junction unmatched. Per the germline V gene, CDR1 is LNHDA and CDR2 is SQIVND (reference sequence). The CDR3 nucleotides are TGTGCCAGTAGTGGAGGACAGGGGACTATCTCCTACGAGCAGTACTTC. Translation: CASSGGQGTISYEQYF.

The chain is built from TRBV14 and TRBJ2-5; D is uncertain. The CDR3 extends over 13 amino acids. Germline V gene data show CDR1 as SGHDN and CDR2 as FVKESK. Trimming left V 4 bases short and J 5 bases short, with 11 bases between. The CDR3 DNA reads as TGTGCCAGCAGCCGAGGTTTTGGGGAGACCCAGTACTTC. This sequence encodes CASSRGFGETQYF.

This clone was found a few times. The genes are TRBV10-2 and TRBJ2-1, with 10 bases fitting TRBD2. With 8 bases clipped from V and 3 bases from J, the junction kept 7 bases outside the gene matches. Germline CDR1 and CDR2: WSHSY and SAAADI. The CDR3 is 15 residues long. The CDR3 DNA follows: TGCGCCAGCGTAAAGGGGACTAGCGACTACAATGAGCAGTTCTTC. It translates to CASVKGTSDYNEQFF.

The table lists this clone with a few counts. The V gene is TRBV11-2, the J gene TRBJ2-7; TRBD2 matches 7 bases. Germline lookup yields CDR1 SGHAT and CDR2 FQNNGV. The CDR3 covers 13 residues. The J segment lost 0 bases and the V segment lost 6 bases, leaving 2 bases of the junction unmatched. In DNA, the CDR3 is TGTGCCAGCAGTTCGGGGGGCTCCTACGAGCAGTACTTC. Translation: CASSSGGSYEQYF. The full variable domain, completed using reference TRBV11-2 and TRBJ2-7, is EAGVAQSPRYKIIEKRQSVAFWCNPISGHATLYWYQQILGQGPKLLIQFQNNGVVDDSQLPKDRFSAERLKGVDSTLKIQPAKLEDSAVYLCASSSGGSYEQYFGPGTRLTVT.

The chain joins TRBV4-3 to TRBJ2-7; D not certain. V shed 4 bases and J shed 0 bases, with 7 bases lying between them. The CDR3 runs to 13 residues. Germline V gene data show CDR1 as LGHNA and CDR2 as YSLEER. CDR3 sequence reads: CASSLWSSYEQYF. The CDR3 nucleotides read TGCGCCAGCAGCCTATGGAGCTCCTACGAGCAGTACTTC.

The V call is TRBV13, the J call TRBJ2-2; D possibly corresponds to TRBD1 (6 bases). The CDR3 loop spans 13 amino acids. Germline CDR1 and CDR2: PRHDT and FYEKMQ (reference sequence). V was trimmed by 6 bases and J by 5 bases, leaving 10 bases between them. The CDR3 sequence is CASRTGWTGELFF. The CDR3, as DNA: TGTGCCAGCAGAACAGGGTGGACCGGGGAGCTGTTTTTT.